Listed here are 16 T cell receptor beta chains from one sample, sequenced in a study of beta chain features in type 1 diabetes. Reverse transcription of all isolated RNA meant that expressed TCRB transcripts were sequenced. Data came from immunoSEQ multiplex PCR; TCRdb stores just in-frame clones and leaves some out. The sample has 310,000 or so clones; approximately 8% are singletons. Sample: central memory CD4+ T cells from blood. Receptors were obtained from a young woman in good health.

The rearrangement uses TRBV9 and TRBJ2-1, with D possibly matching TRBD1 (5 bases). The CDR3 is made up of 15 amino acids. Trimming shortened V by 4 bases and J by 2 bases, and 13 bases separated the two germline ends. Germline assignment: CDR1 SGDLS and CDR2 YYNGEE. The DNA for the CDR3 is TGTGCCAGCAGCCCCGGCACAGGTGCCTACAATGAGCAGTTCTTC. This sequence encodes CASSPGTGAYNEQFF.

This chain connects TRBV15 to TRBJ2-1, with 11 positions matching TRBD2. Germline assignment: CDR1 LNHNV and CDR2 YYDKDF (reference sequence). The CDR3 consists of 14 residues. V lost 5 bases and J lost 10; bases outside the gene matches: 7. CDR3 coding DNA: TGTGCCACCAGCTTAGCGGGAGGGCCGAAGGAGCAGTTCTTC. Protein sequence: CATSLAGGPKEQFF.

There are a few counts of this clone. The V and J genes are TRBV4-3 and TRBJ2-5; 8 bases are shared with TRBD2. After removal of 4 bases from V and 4 bases from J, the junction contained 11 bases not matched to a gene. Germline loops: CDR1 LGHNA, CDR2 YSLEER. The CDR3 extends over 16 amino acids. The CDR3 DNA sequence: TGCGCCAGCAGCCTAGATTCCGGGACTAGGTTAGAGACCCAGTACTTC. The encoded protein is CASSLDSGTRLETQYF.

This clone was counted a few times. Different DNA sequences within this sample yield the same CDR3. CDR3 sequence (DNA): TGCAGCGTGTATAGGGGGGCCTATGGCTACACCTTC. Translation: CSVYRGAYGYTF. This chain joins TRBV29-1 and TRBJ1-2; weak D call: TRBD1 (6 bases). This CDR3 is built from 12 residues. From germline, CDR1 is SQVTM and CDR2 ANQGSEA. The V and J ends lost 6 bases and 4 bases respectively, with 12 bases between them.

This clone appeared a few times. The rearrangement joins TRBV5-4 to TRBJ2-5; the match to TRBD2 covers 11 bases. The CDR3 spans 14 residues. With V trimmed by 4 bases and J by 4 bases, 3 bases remained unmatched. Per the germline V gene, CDR1 is SGHNT and CDR2 is YYREEE (reference sequence). The CDR3 is CASSSSGRGETQYF. The CDR3 bases are TGTGCCAGCAGCAGTAGCGGGAGGGGAGAGACCCAGTACTTC.

The chain recombines TRBV11-2 with TRBJ2-2; 10 bases align to TRBD1. V was clipped by 7 bases and J by 3 bases; unmatched bases: 17. The germline V gene has CDR1 SGHAT and CDR2 FQNNGV. The CDR3 loop spans 19 amino acids. The chain's CDR3 is CASTFPLSPGQGYTGELFF. In DNA, the CDR3 is TGTGCCAGCACATTTCCCCTTTCCCCGGGACAGGGGTACACCGGGGAGCTGTTTTTT.

This clone was found a few times. CDR3 loop: CASTKLAGTYNEQFF. The CDR3, as DNA: TGTGCCAGCACCAAACTAGCGGGAACTTACAATGAGCAGTTCTTC. The chain is built from TRBV6-6 and TRBJ2-1; 10 bases are a match to TRBD2. CDR1 is MNHNY, CDR2 SVGAGI, per germline (reference sequence). The CDR3 contains 15 residues. V shed 7 bases, J shed 4 bases, and the junction held 7 bases outside the gene matches.

This clone occurred many times. This rearrangement joins TRBV4-2 to TRBJ2-7, with D tentatively TRBD1 (5 bases). Trimming removed 5 bases at V and 2 bases at J, with 13 bases between. This CDR3 comprises 14 residues. The V gene's germline CDR1 is LGHNA and CDR2 YNFKEQ. The DNA for the CDR3 is TGTGCCAGCAGCTTGGACGCAGGGCCCTACGAGCAGTACTTC. Protein product: CASSLDAGPYEQYF.

The chain has TRBV6-5 and TRBJ1-2; 7 bases align to TRBD1. Per germline, CDR1 MNHEY and CDR2 SVGAGI. The CDR3 loop spans 10 amino acids. CDR3 in amino acids: CAVNRGGYTF. The DNA for the CDR3 is TGTGCGGTGAACAGGGGTGGCTACACCTTC.

This clone was detected ten times or more. The chain has TRBV10-3 and TRBJ2-3, with 7 bases fitting TRBD2. The germline gives CDR1 ENHRY, CDR2 SYGVKD. The CDR3 length is 15 residues. V lost 7 bases to trimming and J lost 3 bases; unmatched junction nucleotides: 10. Here the CDR3 reads CAIKETSNPTDTQYF. Written as DNA, the CDR3 is TGTGCCATCAAGGAGACTAGCAATCCTACAGATACGCAGTATTTT.

The chain employs TRBV7-8 and TRBJ2-7, with unresolved D. This CDR3 spans 16 amino acids. The V end was cut by 2 bases, the J end by 0 bases, with 14 bases between. Per the germline V gene, CDR1 is SGHVS and CDR2 is FQNEAQ. CDR3 nucleotide sequence: TGTGCCAGCAGCTTAAGGCGACAACCGAGCTCCTACGAGCAGTACTTC. It translates to CASSLRRQPSSYEQYF.

On this clone itself: A much larger clone lies a single base off, so this may be a read error. The chain recombines TRBV4-2 with TRBJ2-3; D unresolved. Trimming cost V 4 bases and J 0 bases, with 2 bases left between them. The CDR3 length is 12 residues. In germline, CDR1 is LGHNA, CDR2 YNFKEQ. CDR3 nucleotides: TGTGCCAGCAGCCGAAGCACAGATACGCAGTATTTT. Translated: CASSRSTDTQYF.

This clone turned up a few times. The gene calls are TRBV4-2 and TRBJ2-3, with 7 bases that match TRBD1. J gave up 2 bases and V 0 bases, and 8 bases lay outside the gene matches. This CDR3 spans 17 amino acids. CDR1 is LGHNA and CDR2 is YNFKEQ in the germline V gene. CDR3 sequence: CASSQDPRGSATDTQYF. The CDR3 coding sequence is TGTGCCAGCAGCCAAGATCCCAGGGGGTCGGCCACAGATACGCAGTATTTT.

The V and J genes are TRBV23-1 and TRBJ2-7; 9 nucleotides match TRBD1. TRBV23-1 falls under the ORF class, with uncertain function. Losses at the gene ends were 0 bases for V and 7 bases for J; bases not matched to a gene: 7. The CDR3 contains 15 residues. The CDR3 DNA reads TGCGCCAGCAGTCAATCCAATGGGGACAGGGAGGAGCAGTACTTC. This translates into CASSQSNGDREEQYF.

There are a few counts of this clone. The chain employs TRBV5-4 and TRBJ1-2; D may be TRBD1 (5 bases). V lost 4 bases and J lost 2, with 15 bases in between. The CDR3 has 15 residues. Germline CDR1 SGHNT, CDR2 YYREEE (reference sequence). The CDR3 spells CASSRDYSGNYGYTF. The CDR3 coding sequence is TGTGCCAGCAGCCGAGATTACTCAGGGAACTATGGCTACACCTTC.

This clone showed up just a few times. The CDR3 region is CASSPDRRVTDTQYF. The CDR3, as DNA: TGTGCCAGCTCCCCGGACAGGCGGGTCACGGATACGCAGTATTTT. The V call is TRBV18, the J call TRBJ2-3; 7 positions agree with TRBD1. Trimming took 6 bases from V and 6 from J; bases not matched to a gene: 12. Germline V gives CDR1 KGHSH, CDR2 LQKENI. The CDR3 totals 15 residues.